The 10 T cell receptor beta chains below come from one sample, sequenced in a study of blood T cell repertoires in COVID-19. The data were produced by immunoSEQ multiplex PCR, yet TCRdb's version contains in-frame clones alone and is incomplete. The repertoire includes some 220,000 clones, 85% to 90% of them detected once, and approximately 3.5% sits in the top ten. Material for sequencing was PBMCs or T cells enriched from blood (not recorded which). The receptors derive from a young woman in a cohort exposed to, infected with or recovered from COVID-19 (not recorded which).

A single count supports this clone. The chain has TRBV28 and TRBJ2-7, with 11 positions matching TRBD2. Trimming took 7 bases from V and 2 from J; bases not matched to a gene: 7. CDR1 MDHEN and CDR2 SYDVKM come from the germline V gene. The CDR3 covers 15 residues. The CDR3 DNA sequence: TGTGCCAGCATCTCTAGCGGGGGGATCACCTACGAGCAGTACTTC. It is translated as CASISSGGITYEQYF.

The chain combines TRBV7-9 with TRBJ2-7, with 7 bases lining up with TRBD1. The V segment lost 4 bases and the J segment 3 bases; nucleotides outside the gene matches: 9. Germline-derived CDR1 and CDR2 are SEHNR and FQNEAQ (reference sequence). The CDR3 spans 15 residues. In DNA form, the CDR3 reads TGTGCCAGCAGCTCGGGACAGAATCCCATCTACGAGCAGTACTTC. Its protein is CASSSGQNPIYEQYF.

The V gene is TRBV4-1, the J gene TRBJ1-2, with 8 bases identical to TRBD1. Germline trimming cut 3 bases from V and 1 base from J; bases unmatched to any gene: 13. The CDR3 runs to 18 residues. Per the germline V gene, CDR1 is MGHRA and CDR2 is YSYEKL. The chain's CDR3 is CASSQLPGQGRFNYGYTF. As DNA, the CDR3 is TGCGCCAGCAGCCAGCTTCCAGGACAGGGAAGATTTAACTATGGCTACACCTTC.

The chain has TRBV7-6 and TRBJ2-2, with TRBD2 matching over 10 bases. V dropped 1 base and J dropped 4; count of bases not matched to a gene: 3. CDR3 length: 16 residues. Germline CDR1 SGHVS, CDR2 FNYEAQ. The CDR3 sequence is CASSLVTSGVTGELFF. CDR3 nucleotide sequence: TGTGCCAGCAGCTTAGTAACTAGCGGGGTCACCGGGGAGCTGTTTTTT. The full variable domain, in which reference TRBV7-6 and TRBJ2-2 provide the parts outside the CDR3, is GAGVSQSPRYKVTKRGQDVALRCDPISGHVSLYWYRQALGQGPEFLTYFNYEAQQDKSGLPNDRFSAERPEGSISTLTIQRTEQRDSAMYRCASSLVTSGVTGELFFGEGSRLTVL.

The chain carries TRBV19 and TRBJ2-2; TRBD1 is a possible D gene (5 bases). The CDR3 is 14 residues long. From germline, CDR1 is LNHDA and CDR2 SQIVND (reference sequence). The V end was cut by 7 bases, the J end by 5 bases, with 14 bases between. The CDR3 DNA sequence: TGTGCCAGTACCCCTCGGACAAAAACCGGGGAGCTGTTTTTT. Translation: CASTPRTKTGELFF.

The genes are TRBV6-5 and TRBJ1-5; TRBD1 matches at 8 bases. The V segment lost 7 bases and the J segment 3 bases; nucleotides outside the gene matches: 5. CDR3 size: 14 residues. Germline V CDR1 and CDR2: MNHEY, SVGAGI. DNA for the CDR3: TGTGCCAGCAAGCAGGGGGCTGACAATCAGCCCCAGCATTTT. Protein: CASKQGADNQPQHF.

The rearrangement joins TRBV7-9 to TRBJ2-7, with D possibly TRBD2 on 5 matching bases. Trimming removed 5 bases at V and 0 bases at J, with 17 bases between. The germline V gene has CDR1 SEHNR and CDR2 FQNEAQ (reference sequence). CDR3 length: 16 amino acids. CDR3 in DNA: TGTGCCAGCAGCCCCAGAGCAGGAGGCCACTCCTACGAGCAGTACTTC. Its translation: CASSPRAGGHSYEQYF.

The chain employs TRBV7-9 and TRBJ2-1; a weak D match, TRBD2 (6 bases). V was cut by 5 bases and J by 7 bases, with 27 bases left in between. From germline, CDR1 is SEHNR and CDR2 FQNEAQ (reference sequence). CDR3 length: 18 residues. CDR3 bases: TGTGCCAGCAGCCCCCGAGGTATCTACAGCGGGCGACGGAATGAGCAGTTCTTC. Its translation: CASSPRGIYSGRRNEQFF.

This clone is a singleton in its sample. The same CDR3 can be traced to other DNA sequences in this sample. The chain is built from TRBV7-2 and TRBJ1-6; unclear D gene. Trimming pared 6 bases from V and 5 bases from J, leaving 8 bases between. CDR3 length: 13 residues. Germline V gene data show CDR1 as SGHTA and CDR2 as FQGNSA. The DNA for the CDR3 is TGTGCCAGCAGTGGGCAGAATAATTCACCCCTCCACTTT. Amino acids: CASSGQNNSPLHF. The entire variable domain, with the rest obtained from reference TRBV7-2 and TRBJ1-6, is as follows: GAGVSQSPSNKVTEKGKDVELRCDPISGHTALYWYRQSLGQGLEFLIYFQGNSAPDKSGLPSDRFSAERTGGSVSTLTIQRTQQEDSAVYLCASSGQNNSPLHFGNGTRLTVT.

The V and J genes are TRBV2 and TRBJ2-7, with D perhaps TRBD1 (5 bases). CDR1 and CDR2 from the germline V gene are SNHLY and FYNNEI. The CDR3 is 11 residues long. The ends were cut back, 8 bases at V and 3 bases at J, with 8 bases in the middle. The chain's CDR3 is CASQGVYEQYF. CDR3 nucleotide sequence: TGTGCCAGCCAGGGCGTCTACGAGCAGTACTTC. Filled out from reference TRBV2 and TRBJ2-7, the complete variable domain reads EPEVTQTPSHQVTQMGQEVILRCVPISNHLYFYWYRQILGQKVEFLVSFYNNEISEKSEIFDDQFSVERPDGSNFTLKIRSTKLEDSAMYFCASQGVYEQYFGPGTRLTVT.